Sequencing of this TCR beta chain was carried out in a study of blood T cell repertoires in COVID-19. Study overall: Sites across the United States, Italy and Spain contributed samples from acute and convalescent COVID-19. From T cells, B-cell-depleted T cells, or PBMCs came the material, which was cDNA or gDNA.

As processed by the authors: Amplification with reference gene primers provided the estimates of nucleated cell counts. Clones were sequenced by immunoSEQ multiplex PCR, and TCRdb holds only the in-frame ones, with some missing. V and J calls and clone size are given by that table; D and trimming were obtained from the DNA. The sample consists of about 87,000 clones, over 70% of them appearing once. The germline V gene has CDR1 MNHNY and CDR2 SVGAGI (reference sequence). The CDR3 is 14 amino acids. Trimming left V 7 bases short and J 5 bases short, with 17 bases between. The material sequenced was peripheral blood. This chain joins TRBV6-6 and TRBJ2-5, with D perhaps TRBD2 (7 bases). The receptor's source is a woman aged 45-60 years with acute or convalescent COVID-19. DNA of the CDR3: TGTGCCAGCAAAGATCCGGGGGGCCCGGAGACCCAGTACTTC. Protein product: CASKDPGGPETQYF.